There are a few counts of the clone carrying this TCR beta chain. Time point denoted: patch test 2, 6 weeks after DPC sensitization. Treatment meaning: therapeutic diphenylcyclopropenone sensitization with weekly scalp DPC. These data belong to a study of human T cells and chemical hapten exposure. TCRdb analysed the RACE reads with MiXCR anew, one entry per CDR3 protein. The table shows 70,000 to 90,000 distinct CDR3 sequences, with under 11% occurring only once. The CDR3 sequence is 14 residues long. The germline V and J ends were trimmed by 5 bases and 1 base, with 11 bases remaining between them. In germline, CDR1 is MNHEY, CDR2 SMNVEV (reference sequence).

This specimen consisted of whole blood, obtained in connection with sensitization to the hapten diphenylcyclopropenone (DPC). The TCR sequence derives from a woman between 45 and 60 years old with alopecia areata. Some clones in this sample may be carry-over from other donors' samples. The gene calls are TRBV27 and TRBJ1-1; D perhaps matches TRBD1 (6 bases). The CDR3 here is CASSTAGANTEAFF. As DNA, the CDR3 is TGTGCCAGCAGTACAGCAGGGGCGAACACTGAAGCTTTCTTT.